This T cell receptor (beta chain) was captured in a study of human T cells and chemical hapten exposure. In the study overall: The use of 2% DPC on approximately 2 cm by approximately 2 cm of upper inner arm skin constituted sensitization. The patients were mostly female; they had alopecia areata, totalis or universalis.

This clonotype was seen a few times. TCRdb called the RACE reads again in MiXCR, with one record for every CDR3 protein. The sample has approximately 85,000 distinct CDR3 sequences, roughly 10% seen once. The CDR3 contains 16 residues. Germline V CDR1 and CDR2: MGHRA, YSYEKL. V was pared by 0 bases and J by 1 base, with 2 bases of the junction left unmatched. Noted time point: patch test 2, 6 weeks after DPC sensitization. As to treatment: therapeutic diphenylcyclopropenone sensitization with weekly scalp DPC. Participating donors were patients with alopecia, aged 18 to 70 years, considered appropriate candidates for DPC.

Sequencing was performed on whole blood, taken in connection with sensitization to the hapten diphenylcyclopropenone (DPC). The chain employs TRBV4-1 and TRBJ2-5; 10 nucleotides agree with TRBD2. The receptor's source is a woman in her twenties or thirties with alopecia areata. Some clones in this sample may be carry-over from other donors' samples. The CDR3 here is CASSQEASGGQETQYF. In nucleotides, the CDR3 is TGCGCCAGCAGCCAAGAGGCTAGCGGGGGCCAAGAGACCCAGTACTTC.